Sequencing of this T cell receptor beta chain was carried out in a study of blood T cell repertoires in COVID-19. Generated by immunoSEQ multiplex PCR, the TCRdb table keeps only in-frame clones and is missing some. The data hold tens of thousands of clones, with approximately 90% observed a single time. The CDR3 adds up to 15 amino acids, both ends counted. With regard to this clone: Because the CDR3's place on the DNA is in doubt, the DNA is left out and the CDR3 is given as listed by TCRdb.

The gene calls are TRBV21-1 and TRBJ2-7; the table gives TRBD1 as D, unverified against the DNA. TRBV21-1 is noted as a pseudogene. This TCR came from a human donor with active COVID-19. The donor label of this sample is uncertain. Sequenced sample: peripheral blood. The CDR3 protein is CAMVRVGQGACEQYF.